This T cell receptor beta chain emerged from a study of T cell responses to AZD1222 COVID-19 vaccine (dated by TCRdb to about 2021). Background on the whole study: AZD1222 recipients with second doses at about 4 weeks or about 12 weeks were pooled, because spike-specific TCR depth and breadth did not differ between schedules. A total of approximately 230 trial participants underwent TCR sequencing, of whom 200 to 220 received two doses of AZD1222 and about 25 received two doses of the MenACWY control vaccine. Trial participants were enrolled by age into subgroups of 18-55, 56-69 and 70-plus years, and about 150, 27 and 61 TCR-sequenced participants, respectively, were included in these subgroups.

Study-wide conclusions, independent of this receptor: In the small 56-69-year group, the increase in depth fell short of significance, most likely because of low power. The whole spike protein was spanned by vaccine-associated CD4 TCRs, and dominant responses were seen in regions 160-218 and 743-854. Because no day 14 peak-response samples were available, the repertoires could be characterized only after the peak T cell response. After two AZD1222 doses, spike-specific TCR breadth and depth were significantly higher than at day 0 and than in MenACWY recipients. Only five or six AZD1222 recipients were SARS-CoV-2 seropositive at baseline, limiting conclusions about previously exposed vaccinees. Most participants were white British and females outnumbered males, and the authors suggested that clonal diversity may have been underestimated. Nearly half of unique spike-specific TCRs reportedly recognized epitopes outside regions mutated in the B.1.351 and B.1.1.7 variants.

Explained via the paper, the time point label denotes: baseline before first vaccination. Vaccinee samples came from UK trials COV001 and COV002, including a single-blind randomized controlled phase 2/3 trial of AZD1222 (ChAdOx1 nCoV-19) in healthy adults. For TCRbeta chain sequencing, PBMC samples were collected from trial participants at day 0 and at day 28 after the second dose. The CDR3 regions of human TCRbeta chains were analyzed by immunosequencing. The authors processed their data as follows. TCRs in the repertoires were matched against a reference library of SARS-CoV-2-specific TCRs that had been generated with the MIRA antigen-specificity platform. Breadth meant the fraction of unique TCRs that were SARS-CoV-2-associated, whereas depth meant the fraction of total T cells that were SARS-CoV-2-associated. Each spike-specific TCR was assigned to its reactive spike region and to a CD4 or CD8 class using the MIRA data. Log10-transformed breadth and depth values were compared by one-way ANOVA with Sidak's multiple comparisons tests. In its TCRdb copy, this immuneACCESS table keeps in-frame sequences only and misses some clones. Where compared with another copy, unresolved V genes explain less than half of these, and the others have no known cause. V, J and clone size were drawn from that table, and D and trimming were deduced from the DNA. This sample has some 100,000 clones in its table, and approximately 87% of those were observed once. The top ten clonotypes cover about 3% of the sample.

On this clone itself: The antigen this receptor binds is unknown. Qualities for individual bases were not recorded, and no much larger clone is one base off.

Reading from cysteine to phenylalanine, the CDR3 counts 14 amino acids. Of the read, only the CDR3 DNA is kept; its 42 bases are in frame from base 1. V is pruned by 3 bases and J by 11 bases, leaving 11 bases of the junction without a gene match. Reading the germline V gene (reference sequence) gives CDR1 LNHDA and CDR2 SQIVND. The chain uses TRBV19 and TRBJ1-1, with 8 junctional bases fitting TRBD1. Here the sequenced sample was peripheral blood, taken on day 0 of AZD1222 vaccination. The TCR sequence derives from an adult in good health. The nucleotide sequence is given as TGTGCCAGTAGTATCACCGGGACAGGCCTTAGGGCTTTCTTT. Its protein reads: CASSITGTGLRAFF.